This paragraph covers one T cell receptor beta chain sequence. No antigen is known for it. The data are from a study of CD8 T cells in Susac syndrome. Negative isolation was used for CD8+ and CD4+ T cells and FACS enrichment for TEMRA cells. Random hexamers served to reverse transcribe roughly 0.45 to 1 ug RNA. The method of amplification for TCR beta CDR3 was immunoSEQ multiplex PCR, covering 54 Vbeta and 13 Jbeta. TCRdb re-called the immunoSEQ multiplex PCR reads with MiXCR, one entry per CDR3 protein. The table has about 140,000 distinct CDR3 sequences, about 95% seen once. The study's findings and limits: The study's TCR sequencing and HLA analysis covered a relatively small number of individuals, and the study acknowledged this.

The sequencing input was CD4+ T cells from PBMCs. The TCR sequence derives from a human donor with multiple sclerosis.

CDR3 coding DNA: TGTGCCAGCAGCCCCCACCGGACTAGCGGGAGTCCTGAGCAGTTCTTC. Translation: CASSPHRTSGSPEQFF. J is TRBJ2-1 and V is TRBV9; 13 bases match TRBD2. Per the germline V gene, CDR1 is SGDLS and CDR2 is YYNGEE. CDR3 length equals 16 residues. Trimming removed 4 bases from V and 9 bases from J; junction bases left unmatched: 10.